The clone carrying this TCR beta chain was seen more than once but under ten times. Its specificity is unknown. This sample stems from a study of cytomegalovirus exposure and HLA in healthy donors. General study findings and limits: Later analysis identified 16,951 TCR beta sequences associated with HLA alleles, using a false discovery rate threshold of 0.05.

While unrecorded immune exposures were likely, the donors were nominally healthy when sampled. This CDR3 is 16 amino acids long. Use of 60 Vbeta and 13 Jbeta primers characterized the PCR. Measured with immunoSEQ multiplex PCR; TCRdb has only the in-frame clones, and not every one. The sample shows under 130,000 clones, 60% to 75% of them seen only once. This chain connects TRBV21-1 to TRBJ2-1; the table assigns TRBD1, which was not confirmed against the DNA. TRBV21-1 is labeled a pseudogene. Input material: PBMCs. This TCR was sampled from a man in his forties in good health and CMV-seropositive. The DNA of the CDR3 is TGTGCCAGCAGCAAACCCGGACAGGCTCCCTACAATGAGCAGTTCTTC. This translates into CASSKPGQAPYNEQFF.